These 23 T cell receptor beta chains came from one sample sequenced in a study of early T cells in non-severe SARS-CoV-2 infection. TCRdb processed the 5' RACE reads anew with MiXCR; each CDR3 protein has one entry. The sample records fewer than 60,000 distinct CDR3 sequences, about 11% being singletons. Input material: whole blood. The source is an adult who was a healthcare worker with PCR-confirmed SARS-CoV-2 infection or an uninfected control (not recorded which).

This clonotype came up many times. This sequence joins TRBV7-9 and TRBJ2-4; TRBD1 matches at 8 bases. Germline CDR1 and CDR2: SEHNR and FQNEAQ (reference sequence). V dropped 6 bases and J dropped 9; count of bases not matched to a gene: 10. The CDR3 sequence is 14 residues long. This chain's CDR3 is CASSSIGQGGIQYF. CDR3 sequence (DNA): TGTGCCAGCAGTTCTATTGGACAGGGAGGCATTCAGTACTTC.

This clonotype was seen many times. This chain connects TRBV28 to TRBJ1-2, with a possible D match to TRBD1 (6 bases). The germline gives CDR1 MDHEN, CDR2 SYDVKM. V was pared by 10 bases and J by 3 bases, with 12 bases between. The CDR3 sequence is 12 residues long. This chain's CDR3 is CATEQGYYGYTF. The CDR3 DNA is TGTGCCACAGAACAGGGTTACTATGGCTACACCTTC.

In its sample, this clonotype was seen many times. The rearrangement uses TRBV20-1 and TRBJ2-1, with 10 bases that match TRBD2. V was pared by 0 bases and J by 2 bases, with 4 bases of the junction left unmatched. Germline-derived CDR1 and CDR2 are DFQATT and SNEGSKA (reference sequence). The CDR3 is made up of 16 amino acids. As DNA, the CDR3 is TGCAGTGCTAGAGATGCTAGCGGGGGCCCCTACAATGAGCAGTTCTTC. Translating gives CSARDASGGPYNEQFF.

This clonotype was detected a few times. V gene TRBV7-6 combines with J gene TRBJ2-3, with D possibly being TRBD2 (5 bases). Looked up from germline, CDR1 is SGHVS and CDR2 is FNYEAQ. V lost 5 bases to trimming and J lost 0 bases, with 18 bases between them. This CDR3 has 17 amino acids. The CDR3: CASSPRTGTSSTDTQYF. The DNA of the CDR3 is TGTGCCAGCAGCCCACGGACTGGAACTTCTAGCACAGATACGCAGTATTTT.

This clonotype was seen repeatedly, ten times or more. The V and J genes are TRBV7-3 and TRBJ2-3; either TRBD1 or TRBD2 may supply D (5 bases each). Germline V gene sequence: CDR1 SGHTA, CDR2 FQGTGA. There are 14 residues in the CDR3. V gave up 4 bases and J gave up 2 bases, with 10 bases separating them. Here the CDR3 reads CASSSTGATDTQYF. The CDR3 DNA is TGTGCCAGCAGCTCTACCGGGGCCACAGATACGCAGTATTTT.

V and J are TRBV2 and TRBJ2-5; D is possibly TRBD1 (6 bases). Per germline, CDR1 SNHLY and CDR2 FYNNEI. Trimming pared 5 bases from V and 2 bases from J, leaving 9 bases between. CDR3 length equals 13 residues. This CDR3 is CASSRDIQETQYF. CDR3 DNA sequence: TGTGCCAGCAGTAGGGACATTCAAGAGACCCAGTACTTC.

V usage is TRBV9 and J usage is TRBJ2-5; D may be TRBD1 or TRBD2 (5 bases each). Trimming cost V 4 bases and J 5 bases, with 15 bases left between them. CDR3 length equals 14 residues. Per germline, CDR1 SGDLS and CDR2 YYNGEE. CDR3 nucleotide sequence: TGTGCCAGCAGCCCCTTGGTGTGGGGGGAGACCCAGTACTTC. It translates to CASSPLVWGETQYF.

In this sample, this clonotype turned up a few times. This chain joins TRBV7-9 and TRBJ1-3; D is uncertain. The CDR3 spans 15 residues. Germline-derived CDR1 and CDR2 are SEHNR and FQNEAQ (reference sequence). The V end lost 1 base, the J end lost 0 bases, and 7 bases lay between the germline ends. CDR3 region: CASSLVVSSGNTIYF. In DNA, the CDR3 is TGTGCCAGCAGCTTAGTGGTCAGCTCTGGAAACACCATATATTTT.

This clonotype was seen ten or more times. V usage is TRBV6-2 or TRBV6-3 and J usage is TRBJ2-3; no definite D call. Trimming cost V 7 bases and J 2 bases, with 10 bases left between them. Germline V lookup: CDR1 MNHEY, CDR2 SVGEGT. The CDR3 totals 13 residues. The CDR3, as DNA: TGTGCCAGCAATCCTACAATCACAGATACGCAGTATTTT. This encodes CASNPTITDTQYF.

The V and J genes are TRBV6-6 and TRBJ1-2, with D perhaps TRBD1 (5 bases). V gave up 2 bases and J gave up 2 bases, with 15 bases separating them. Germline V gene lookup returns CDR1 MNHNY and CDR2 SVGAGI (reference sequence). This CDR3 is 16 amino acids long. Here the CDR3 reads CASSYGTEGRNYGYTF. In DNA form, the CDR3 reads TGTGCCAGCAGTTACGGGACGGAGGGCAGGAACTATGGCTACACCTTC.

This clonotype was counted only a few times. V gene TRBV29-1 combines with J gene TRBJ1-1; the match to TRBD1 covers 8 bases. This CDR3 spans 14 amino acids. V lost 1 base and J lost 4; bases outside the gene matches: 5. Per the germline V gene, CDR1 is SQVTM and CDR2 is ANQGSEA. CDR3 sequence: CSVEVGGQGTEAFF. CDR3 nucleotide sequence: TGCAGCGTTGAAGTGGGTGGACAGGGCACTGAAGCTTTCTTT.

This clonotype was found a few times. V gene TRBV14 combines with J gene TRBJ1-2; D not certain. CDR1 SGHDN and CDR2 FVKESK come from the germline V gene. This CDR3 is built from 13 residues. Trimming took off 2 bases at V and 4 bases at J, with 8 bases between the two ends. This CDR3 is CASSQKALYGYTF. The CDR3 coding sequence is TGTGCCAGCAGCCAAAAGGCCCTCTATGGCTACACCTTC.

At least ten counts were recorded for this clonotype. This sequence joins TRBV6-1 and TRBJ1-6; unclear D gene. V lost 4 bases and J lost 0, with 4 bases in between. CDR3 length: 14 amino acids. Germline values: CDR1 MNHNS, CDR2 SASEGT. CDR3 in amino acids: CASSGSSYNSPLHF. As DNA, the CDR3 is TGTGCCAGCAGTGGGAGCTCCTATAATTCACCCCTCCACTTT.

This clonotype has at least ten counts. V is TRBV4-3 and J is TRBJ1-5; D not resolved. V lost 0 bases, J lost 1 base, and 19 bases lay in between. The CDR3 spans 19 residues. Per the germline V gene, CDR1 is LGHNA and CDR2 is YSLEER. The CDR3 DNA sequence: TGCGCCAGCAGCCAAGACTTATCGGCCCCAACGACAAGCAATCAGCCCCAGCATTTT. This translates into CASSQDLSAPTTSNQPQHF.

This clonotype was found many times. CDR3 nucleotides: TGCAGTGCTAGAGCAGGGGTATACGGCGAGCAGTACTTC. As protein: CSARAGVYGEQYF. V and J are TRBV20-1 and TRBJ2-7; D is possibly TRBD1 (6 bases). The CDR3 sequence is 13 residues long. Trimming removed 1 base from V and 6 bases from J, with 13 bases in between. Germline CDR1 and CDR2: DFQATT and SNEGSKA (reference sequence).

The rearrangement joins TRBV12-5 to TRBJ2-1, with D uncertain. Germline V gene lookup returns CDR1 LGHNT and CDR2 FRNRAP. This CDR3 has 16 amino acids. Deletions cut 3 bases from V and 0 bases from J, with 12 bases between. CDR3 protein: CASGFDTGPSYNEQFF. DNA of the CDR3: TGTGCTAGTGGTTTTGACACGGGCCCCTCCTACAATGAGCAGTTCTTC.

The chain employs TRBV19 and TRBJ2-3; the D gene is possibly TRBD2 (6 bases). Germline CDR1 is LNHDA and CDR2 is SQIVND (reference sequence). The CDR3 is made up of 13 amino acids. V lost 7 bases and J lost 5, with 13 bases in between. Written as DNA, the CDR3 is TGTGCCAGTAAGGCGGGGTCGGGAGATACGCAGTATTTT. It yields the protein CASKAGSGDTQYF.

Written as DNA, the CDR3 is TGTGCCAGCAGCTTAGGCGGGACTAGCGGACGCACAGATACGCAGTATTTT. This encodes CASSLGGTSGRTDTQYF. The rearrangement uses TRBV7-9 and TRBJ2-3; 11 positions agree with TRBD2. Germline trimming cut 1 base from V and 1 base from J; bases unmatched to any gene: 4. Per the germline V gene, CDR1 is SEHNR and CDR2 is FQNEAQ (reference sequence). The CDR3 loop spans 17 amino acids.

Notes on this clonotype: A read error may produce the germline difference seen at one junction end. CDR3: CASSEGTGSPLHF. CDR3 DNA sequence: TGTGCTAGCAGCGAGGGGACAGGATCACCCCTCCACTTT. V and J are TRBV7-7 and TRBJ1-6; the match to TRBD1 covers 8 bases. This CDR3 is 13 amino acids long. Germline CDR1 is SSHAT and CDR2 is FNYEAQ (reference sequence).

The chain is built from TRBV19 and TRBJ1-4; the D is unclear. Deletions cut 3 bases from V and 4 bases from J, with 18 bases between. Germline V lookup: CDR1 LNHDA, CDR2 SQIVND (reference sequence). The CDR3 spans 17 residues. The CDR3 DNA sequence: TGTGCCAGTAGTATCGAGTTTGCGGGAAACTTTAATGAAAAACTGTTTTTT. Protein product: CASSIEFAGNFNEKLFF.

This clonotype was detected ten times or more. The chain recombines TRBV11-2 with TRBJ2-1; 10 nucleotides match TRBD2. CDR1 is SGHAT and CDR2 is FQNNGV in the germline V gene. The CDR3 is 18 residues long. V lost 3 bases, J lost 4 bases, and 12 bases stayed unmatched. The CDR3 DNA sequence: TGTGCCAGCAGCTTCCGCCTAGCGGGAGCCCGAGGGTACAATGAGCAGTTCTTC. Residues: CASSFRLAGARGYNEQFF.

In this sample, this clonotype turned up many times. The rearrangement links TRBV12-3 or TRBV12-4 to TRBJ2-7, with a weak D call TRBD1 (5 bases). V lost 3 bases, J lost 6 bases, and 12 bases lay in between. There are 13 residues in the CDR3. The CDR3 DNA is TGTGCCAGCAGTTTCAGGGCCGCTGGCGAGCAGTACTTC. As protein: CASSFRAAGEQYF.

This clonotype was recorded once. A much larger clone differs from this one at a single base, so this may be a read error. The chain carries TRBV7-6 and TRBJ1-6; D ambiguous. The CDR3 sequence is 15 residues long. Germline CDR1 reads SGHVS; CDR2 reads FNYEAQ. V lost 3 bases and J lost 0, with 6 bases in between. The CDR3, as DNA: TGTGCCAGCAGCTTCAGGAGCTCCTATAATTCACCCCTCCACTTT. This encodes CASSFRSSYNSPLHF. Together with reference TRBV7-6 and TRBJ1-6, the CDR3 gives the full variable domain: GAGVSQSPRYKVTKRGQDVALRCDPISGHVSLYWYRQALGQGPEFLTYFNYEAQQDKSGLPNDRFSAERPEGSISTLTIQRTEQRDSAMYRCASSFRSSYNSPLHFGNGTRLTVT.